The entry below describes one T cell receptor beta chain. Antigen unknown. This CDR3 has 16 residues. Germline CDR1 is DFQATT and CDR2 is SNEGSKA (reference sequence). The V and J ends lost 0 bases and 0 bases, in that order; junction bases with no gene match: 3. The entry originates in a study of post-analysis software for immune sequencing data. Study results and limitations: Five TRBV segments occurring more often in patients than controls included TRBV5-6, TRBV5-1 and TRBV20-1.

TCR beta libraries were prepared from cDNA with unique molecular identifiers. Via MiXCR, TCRdb re-called the PCR reads, giving one row per CDR3 protein. The repertoire holds approximately 730,000 distinct CDR3 sequences, with about 32% as singletons. The rearrangement joins TRBV20-1 to TRBJ2-3, with 10 bases matching TRBD2. Input material: blood. The source is a girl between 10 and 17 years old with multiple sclerosis. The CDR3 coding sequence is TGCAGTGCTAGAGACTTAGCGGGAGGAAGCACAGATACGCAGTATTTT. The encoded protein is CSARDLAGGSTDTQYF.